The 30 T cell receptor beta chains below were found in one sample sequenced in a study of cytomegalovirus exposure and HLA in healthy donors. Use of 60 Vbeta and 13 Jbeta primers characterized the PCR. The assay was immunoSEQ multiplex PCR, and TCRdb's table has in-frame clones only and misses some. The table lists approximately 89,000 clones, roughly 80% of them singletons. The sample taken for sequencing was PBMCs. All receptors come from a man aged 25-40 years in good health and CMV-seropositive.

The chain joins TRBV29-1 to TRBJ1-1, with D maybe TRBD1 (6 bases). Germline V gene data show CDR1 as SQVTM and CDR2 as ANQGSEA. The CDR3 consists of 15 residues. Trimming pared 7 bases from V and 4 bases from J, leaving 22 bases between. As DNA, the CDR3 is TGCAGCGGGAGCGGGACATCGGGCGGTGCCACTGAAGCTTTCTTT. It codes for CSGSGTSGGATEAFF.

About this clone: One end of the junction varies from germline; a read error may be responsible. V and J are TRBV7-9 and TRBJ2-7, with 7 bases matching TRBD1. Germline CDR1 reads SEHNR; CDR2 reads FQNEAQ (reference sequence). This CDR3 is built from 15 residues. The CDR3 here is CSSSLFDTGVIEQYF. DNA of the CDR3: TGTTCCAGCTCCCTATTCGATACAGGGGTAATAGAGCAGTACTTC.

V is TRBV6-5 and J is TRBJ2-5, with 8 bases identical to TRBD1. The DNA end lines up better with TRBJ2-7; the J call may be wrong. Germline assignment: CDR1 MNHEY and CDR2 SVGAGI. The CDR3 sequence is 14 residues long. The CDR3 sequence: CASRFGTGAYEQYF. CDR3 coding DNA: TGTGCCAGCAGGTTCGGGACAGGAGCCTACGAGCAGTACTTC.

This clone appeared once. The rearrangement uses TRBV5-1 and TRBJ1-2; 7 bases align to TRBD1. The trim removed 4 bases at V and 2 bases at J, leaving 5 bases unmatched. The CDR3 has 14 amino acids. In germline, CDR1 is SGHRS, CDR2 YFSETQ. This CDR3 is CASSLETGNYGYTF. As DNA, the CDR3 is TGCGCCAGCAGCCTGGAGACAGGGAACTATGGCTACACCTTC.

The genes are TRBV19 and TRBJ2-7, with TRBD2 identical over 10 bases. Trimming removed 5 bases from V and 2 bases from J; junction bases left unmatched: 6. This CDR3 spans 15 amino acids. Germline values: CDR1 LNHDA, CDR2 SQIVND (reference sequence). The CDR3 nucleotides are TGTGCCAGTAGTCTTAGCGGGGGGTCTCCCTACGAGCAGTACTTC. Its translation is CASSLSGGSPYEQYF.

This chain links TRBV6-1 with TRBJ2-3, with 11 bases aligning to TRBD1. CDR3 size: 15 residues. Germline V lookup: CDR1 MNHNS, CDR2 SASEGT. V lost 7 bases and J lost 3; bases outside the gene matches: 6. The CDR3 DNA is TGTGCCAGCAAAAACCGGGACAGGGGGACAGATACGCAGTATTTT. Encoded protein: CASKNRDRGTDTQYF.

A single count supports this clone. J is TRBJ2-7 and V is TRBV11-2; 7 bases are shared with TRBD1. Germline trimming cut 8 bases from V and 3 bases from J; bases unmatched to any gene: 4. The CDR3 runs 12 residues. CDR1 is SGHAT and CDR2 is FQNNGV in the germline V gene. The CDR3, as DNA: TGTGCCAGCCGGGACAGTCTCTACGAGCAGTACTTC. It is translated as CASRDSLYEQYF.

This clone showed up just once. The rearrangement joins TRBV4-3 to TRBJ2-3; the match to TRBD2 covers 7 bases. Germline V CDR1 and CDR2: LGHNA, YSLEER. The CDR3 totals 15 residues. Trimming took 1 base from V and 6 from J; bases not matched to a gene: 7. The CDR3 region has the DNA TGCGCCAGCAGCCAAGGGCTAGCGGTAGCGGATACGCAGTATTTT. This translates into CASSQGLAVADTQYF.

CDR3 residues: CAVGRQGGNEKLFF. CDR3 DNA: TGTGCCGTAGGAAGACAGGGCGGTAATGAAAAACTGTTTTTT. This chain uses TRBV19 with TRBJ1-4; 7 bases match TRBD1. In germline, CDR1 is LNHDA, CDR2 SQIVND (reference sequence). The CDR3 spans 14 residues. Germline trimming cut 11 bases from V and 4 bases from J; bases unmatched to any gene: 10.

The CDR3 sequence: CAWTDRTWGYTF. The CDR3 nucleotides are TGTGCCTGGACCGACAGGACTTGGGGCTACACCTTC. V gene TRBV30 combines with J gene TRBJ1-2, with TRBD1 as a possible D gene (6 bases). Germline CDR1 reads GTSNPN; CDR2 reads SVGIG (reference sequence). Trimming removed 4 bases from V and 8 bases from J, with 14 bases in between. CDR3 length equals 12 residues.

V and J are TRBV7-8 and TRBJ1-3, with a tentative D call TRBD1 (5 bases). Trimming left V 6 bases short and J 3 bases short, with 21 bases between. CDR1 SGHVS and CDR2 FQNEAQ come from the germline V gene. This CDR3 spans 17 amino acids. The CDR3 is CASSLTPPDSYGNTIYF. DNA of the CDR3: TGTGCCAGCAGTTTAACCCCCCCCGACAGTTATGGAAACACCATATATTTT.

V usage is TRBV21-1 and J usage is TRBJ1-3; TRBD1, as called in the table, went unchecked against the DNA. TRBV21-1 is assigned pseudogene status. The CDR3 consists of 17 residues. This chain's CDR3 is CASSKGTEPGSGNTIYF. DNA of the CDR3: TGTGCCAGCAGCAAAGGGACAGAGCCAGGCTCTGGAAACACCATATATTTT.

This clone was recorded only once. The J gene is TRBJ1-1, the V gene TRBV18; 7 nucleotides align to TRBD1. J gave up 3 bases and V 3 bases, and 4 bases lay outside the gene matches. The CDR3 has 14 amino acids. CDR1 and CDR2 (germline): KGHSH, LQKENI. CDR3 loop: CASSPTGSDTEAFF. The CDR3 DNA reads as TGTGCCAGCTCACCGACAGGGTCGGACACTGAAGCTTTCTTT.

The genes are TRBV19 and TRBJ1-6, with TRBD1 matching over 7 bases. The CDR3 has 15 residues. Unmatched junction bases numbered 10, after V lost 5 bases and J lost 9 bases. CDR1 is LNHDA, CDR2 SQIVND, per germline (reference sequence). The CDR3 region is CASSAPAGGLSPLHF. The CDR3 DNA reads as TGTGCCAGTAGTGCCCCGGCAGGGGGTCTTTCACCCCTCCACTTT.

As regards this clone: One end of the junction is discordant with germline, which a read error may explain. The CDR3 spells CASSNNPGEQFF. CDR3 bases: TGTGCTAGCAGCAACAATCCGGGTGAGCAGTTCTTC. The J gene is TRBJ2-1, the V gene TRBV7-7; no definite D call. This CDR3 region has 12 residues. The germline V gene encodes CDR1 SSHAT and CDR2 FNYEAQ (reference sequence).

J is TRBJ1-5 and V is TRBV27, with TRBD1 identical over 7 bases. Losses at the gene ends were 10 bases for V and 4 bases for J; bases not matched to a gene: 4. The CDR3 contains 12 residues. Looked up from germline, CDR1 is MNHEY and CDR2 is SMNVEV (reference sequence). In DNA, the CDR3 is TGTGCCACCACGACAGGGAATCAGCCCCAGCATTTT. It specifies CATTTGNQPQHF.

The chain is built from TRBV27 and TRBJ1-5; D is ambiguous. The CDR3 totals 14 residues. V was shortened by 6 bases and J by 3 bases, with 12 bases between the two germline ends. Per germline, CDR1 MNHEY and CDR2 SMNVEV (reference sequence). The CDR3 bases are TGTGCCAGCAGCGAGGAGGGCCCCAATCAGCCCCAGCATTTT. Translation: CASSEEGPNQPQHF.

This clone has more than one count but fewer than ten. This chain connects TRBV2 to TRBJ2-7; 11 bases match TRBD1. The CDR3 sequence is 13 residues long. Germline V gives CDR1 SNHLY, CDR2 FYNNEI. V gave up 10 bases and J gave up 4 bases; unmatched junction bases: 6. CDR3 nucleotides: TGTGCCACCGTGCGGGACAGGGGGTACGAGCAGTACTTC. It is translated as CATVRDRGYEQYF.

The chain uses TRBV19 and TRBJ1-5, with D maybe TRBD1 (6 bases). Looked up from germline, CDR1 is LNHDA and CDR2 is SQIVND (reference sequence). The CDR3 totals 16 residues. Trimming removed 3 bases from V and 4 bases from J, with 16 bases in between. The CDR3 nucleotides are TGTGCCAGTAGTATCCTGGGGGACACTTTGAATCAGCCCCAGCATTTT. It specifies CASSILGDTLNQPQHF.

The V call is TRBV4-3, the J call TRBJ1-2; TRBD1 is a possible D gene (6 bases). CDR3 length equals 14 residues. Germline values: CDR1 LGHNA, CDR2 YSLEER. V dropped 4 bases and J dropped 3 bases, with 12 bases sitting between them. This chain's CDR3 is CASSLLQGDYGYTF. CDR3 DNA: TGCGCCAGCAGCCTCTTACAGGGAGACTATGGCTACACCTTC.

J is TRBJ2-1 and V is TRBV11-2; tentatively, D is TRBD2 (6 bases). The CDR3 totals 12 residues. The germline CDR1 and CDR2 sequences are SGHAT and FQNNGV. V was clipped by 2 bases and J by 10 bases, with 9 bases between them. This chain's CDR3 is CASSLPGGEQFF. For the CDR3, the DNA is TGTGCCAGCAGCTTACCCGGAGGGGAGCAGTTCTTC. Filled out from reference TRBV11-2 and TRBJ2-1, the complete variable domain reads EAGVAQSPRYKIIEKRQSVAFWCNPISGHATLYWYQQILGQGPKLLIQFQNNGVVDDSQLPKDRFSAERLKGVDSTLKIQPAKLEDSAVYLCASSLPGGEQFFGPGTRLTVL.

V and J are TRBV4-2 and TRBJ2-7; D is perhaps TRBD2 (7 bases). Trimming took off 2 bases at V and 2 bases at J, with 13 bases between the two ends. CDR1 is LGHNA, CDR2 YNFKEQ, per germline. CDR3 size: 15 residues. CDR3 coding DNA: TGTGCCAGCAGCCAATGGGCGGGGGCCGCCTACGAGCAGTACTTC. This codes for CASSQWAGAAYEQYF.

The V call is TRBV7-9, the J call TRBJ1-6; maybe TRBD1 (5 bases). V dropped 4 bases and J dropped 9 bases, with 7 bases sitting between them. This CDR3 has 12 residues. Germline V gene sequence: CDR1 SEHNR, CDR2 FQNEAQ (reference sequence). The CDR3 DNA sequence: TGTGCCAGCAGCTCAGGGTTTTCACCCCTCCACTTT. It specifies CASSSGFSPLHF.

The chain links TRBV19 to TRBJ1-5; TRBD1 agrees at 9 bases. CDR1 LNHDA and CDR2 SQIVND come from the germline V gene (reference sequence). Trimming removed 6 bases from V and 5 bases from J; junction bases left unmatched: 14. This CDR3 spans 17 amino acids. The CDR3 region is CASSQEGGGQGYQPQHF. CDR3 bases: TGTGCCAGTAGCCAAGAGGGCGGGGGACAGGGTTATCAGCCCCAGCATTTT.

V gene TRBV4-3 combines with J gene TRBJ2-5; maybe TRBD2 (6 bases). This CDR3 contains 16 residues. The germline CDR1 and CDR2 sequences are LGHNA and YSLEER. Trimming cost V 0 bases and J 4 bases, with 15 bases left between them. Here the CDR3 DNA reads TGCGCCAGCAGCCAAGAACCGGGGGTCCGGCCAGAGACCCAGTACTTC. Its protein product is CASSQEPGVRPETQYF.

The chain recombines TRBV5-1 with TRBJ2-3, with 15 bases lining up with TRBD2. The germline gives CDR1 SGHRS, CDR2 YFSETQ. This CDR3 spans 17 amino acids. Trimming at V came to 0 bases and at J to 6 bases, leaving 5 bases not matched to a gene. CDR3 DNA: TGCGCCAGCAGCTTGGGGGGACTAGCGGGGGGTATGGATACGCAGTATTTT. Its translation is CASSLGGLAGGMDTQYF.

The CDR3 reads CASSYRVGGNTEAFF. The CDR3 nucleotides read TGTGCCAGCAGTTATAGGGTAGGGGGGAACACTGAAGCTTTCTTT. The chain has TRBV6-6 and TRBJ1-1; D may be TRBD1 (6 bases). This CDR3 contains 15 residues. Germline loops: CDR1 MNHNY, CDR2 SVGAGI (reference sequence). Trimming stripped 3 bases from V and 1 base from J, with 12 bases between.

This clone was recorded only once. DNA for the CDR3: TGTGCCAGCAGTTTAGCCAGGGGTGGCTACGAGCAGTACTTC. Amino acid sequence: CASSLARGGYEQYF. The chain has TRBV27 and TRBJ2-5, with D possibly matching TRBD1 (6 bases). The closer fit of TRBJ2-7 to the DNA end suggests the J call may be wrong. CDR3 length equals 14 residues. CDR1 is MNHEY, CDR2 SMNVEV, per germline (reference sequence).

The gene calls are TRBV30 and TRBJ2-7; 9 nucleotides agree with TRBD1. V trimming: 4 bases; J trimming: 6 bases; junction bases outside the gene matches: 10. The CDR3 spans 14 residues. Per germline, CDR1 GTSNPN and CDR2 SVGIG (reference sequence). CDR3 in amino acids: CAWNPGQGLSEQYF. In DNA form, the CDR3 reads TGTGCCTGGAACCCGGGACAGGGATTATCCGAGCAGTACTTC.

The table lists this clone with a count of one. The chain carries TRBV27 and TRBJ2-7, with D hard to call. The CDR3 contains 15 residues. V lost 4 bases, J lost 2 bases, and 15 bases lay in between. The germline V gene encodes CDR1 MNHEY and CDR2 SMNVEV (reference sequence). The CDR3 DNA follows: TGTGCCAGCAGTTCAACCGGAGCATCGGCCTACGAGCAGTACTTC. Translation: CASSSTGASAYEQYF.